This entry lists 28 T cell receptor beta chains sequenced from one sample in a study of blood T cell repertoires in COVID-19. Sequencing was performed with immunoSEQ multiplex PCR; in TCRdb, only in-frame clones are kept and a portion is missing. The sample lists around 260,000 clones, roughly 80% seen once, with around 4% in the top ten. Sample: peripheral blood. Receptor source: a man aged 60 to 69 with acute or convalescent COVID-19.

The DNA of the CDR3 is TGTGCCAGCAGCCAAGGCCGACAGTCAACCATATATTTT. Protein sequence: CASSQGRQSTIYF. The chain joins TRBV3-1 (or the pseudogene TRBV3-2) to TRBJ1-3; possibly TRBD1 for D (5 bases). The CDR3 loop spans 13 amino acids. The germline V gene encodes CDR1 LGHDT and CDR2 YNNKEL (reference sequence). V dropped 1 base and J dropped 10 bases, with 11 bases sitting between them.

J is TRBJ2-1 and V is TRBV3-1 (or the pseudogene TRBV3-2); 7 bases agree with TRBD1. V was pared by 1 base and J by 4 bases, with 7 bases of the junction left unmatched. The CDR3 is made up of 16 amino acids. Germline CDR1 reads LGHDT; CDR2 reads YNNKEL (reference sequence). The CDR3: CASSQGGGQPYNEQFF. The CDR3 DNA sequence: TGTGCCAGCAGCCAAGGTGGGGGACAGCCGTACAATGAGCAGTTCTTC.

The J gene is TRBJ2-5, the V gene TRBV19; no clear D. V dropped 1 base and J dropped 2 bases, with 5 bases sitting between them. The CDR3 loop spans 13 amino acids. Germline CDR1 LNHDA, CDR2 SQIVND (reference sequence). This CDR3 is CASSIVAQETQYF. CDR3 sequence (DNA): TGTGCCAGTAGTATAGTCGCGCAAGAGACCCAGTACTTC.

The chain recombines TRBV10-2 with TRBJ2-7; TRBD2 matches at 11 bases. Germline CDR1 and CDR2: WSHSY and SAAADI. J lost 4 bases, V lost 3 bases, and 8 bases had no gene match. The CDR3 sequence is 16 residues long. In DNA, the CDR3 is TGCGCCAGCAGTGAAATCGCGGCTAGCGGGGGGTACGAGCAGTACTTC. Residues: CASSEIAASGGYEQYF.

The chain has TRBV11-2 and TRBJ1-2, with D unclear. Germline CDR1 is SGHAT and CDR2 is FQNNGV. V dropped 0 bases and J dropped 6 bases, with 14 bases sitting between them. The CDR3 spans 15 residues. The CDR3 DNA reads TGTGCCAGCAGCTTAGAGGCAGCGGCGCTTAATGGCTACACCTTC. Its translation is CASSLEAAALNGYTF.

The chain recombines TRBV6-5 with TRBJ1-1; D perhaps matches TRBD1 (5 bases). The CDR3 length is 14 residues. Per the germline V gene, CDR1 is MNHEY and CDR2 is SVGAGI. The V and J ends lost 4 bases and 2 bases respectively, with 11 bases between them. The CDR3 is CASSSTDTNTEAFF. CDR3 coding DNA: TGTGCCAGCAGTTCTACGGACACCAACACTGAAGCTTTCTTT.

This chain connects TRBV5-1 to TRBJ2-7; 8 nucleotides line up with TRBD1. This CDR3 contains 15 residues. V lost 5 bases, J lost 4 bases, and 11 bases stayed unmatched. CDR1 is SGHRS and CDR2 is YFSETQ in the germline V gene. DNA of the CDR3: TGCGCCAGCAGTCAACCTACCGGGACAGGATACGAGCAGTACTTC. Amino acids: CASSQPTGTGYEQYF. Complete variable domain (other parts from reference TRBV5-1 and TRBJ2-7): KAGVTQTPRYLIKTRGQQVTLSCSPISGHRSVSWYQQTPGQGLQFLFEYFSETQRNKGNFPGRFSGRQFSNSRSEMNVSTLELGDSALYLCASSQPTGTGYEQYFGPGTRLTVT.

V is TRBV30 and J is TRBJ1-1; 8 positions agree with TRBD1. This CDR3 region has 13 residues. Losses at the gene ends were 0 bases for V and 7 bases for J; bases not matched to a gene: 4. Per the germline V gene, CDR1 is GTSNPN and CDR2 is SVGIG (reference sequence). The CDR3 sequence: CAWSVGQGGEAFF. For the CDR3, the DNA is TGTGCCTGGAGTGTTGGACAGGGCGGTGAAGCTTTCTTT.

The chain recombines TRBV5-6 with TRBJ1-6, with 7 bases fitting TRBD1. With 7 bases clipped from V and 10 bases from J, the junction kept 8 bases outside the gene matches. The CDR3 contains 13 residues. CDR1 and CDR2 from the germline V gene are SGHDT and YYEEEE. The CDR3 nucleotides are TGTGCCAGCCGACGACAGGGTAACTCACCCCTCCACTTT. The encoded protein is CASRRQGNSPLHF.

The chain has TRBV9 and TRBJ1-4; 8 positions agree with TRBD1. This CDR3 region has 14 residues. J gave up 7 bases and V 2 bases, and 4 bases lay outside the gene matches. Germline values: CDR1 SGDLS, CDR2 YYNGEE. The DNA for the CDR3 is TGTGCCAGCAGCGTCGGACAGGGAACTGAAAAACTGTTTTTT. Translated, it gives CASSVGQGTEKLFF.

The rearrangement uses TRBV4-1 and TRBJ2-7; TRBD2 agrees at 8 bases. This CDR3 contains 15 residues. V shed 1 base, J shed 5 bases, and the junction held 7 bases outside the gene matches. Germline CDR1 MGHRA, CDR2 YSYEKL. CDR3 sequence reads: CASSQVQREGHEQYF. The CDR3 bases are TGCGCCAGCAGCCAAGTCCAACGGGAGGGCCACGAGCAGTACTTC.

The genes are TRBV2 and TRBJ1-2; TRBD1 matches at 11 bases. V was clipped by 8 bases and J by 7 bases; unmatched bases: 9. This CDR3 comprises 14 residues. Germline V gene lookup returns CDR1 SNHLY and CDR2 FYNNEI. CDR3 nucleotide sequence: TGTGCCAGCGGAAGGGACAGGGGGTTCTTTGGCTACACCTTC. This codes for CASGRDRGFFGYTF.

The table lists this clone with a few counts. The chain recombines TRBV6-4 with TRBJ2-1; TRBD2 matches 8 bases. The V segment lost 4 bases and the J segment 7 bases; nucleotides outside the gene matches: 6. Germline V gene sequence: CDR1 MRHNA, CDR2 SNTAGT. The CDR3 is 14 residues long. CDR3 sequence reads: CASSVTGGQNEQFF. In DNA form, the CDR3 reads TGTGCCAGCAGTGTTACGGGGGGGCAAAATGAGCAGTTCTTC.

With respect to this clone: One end of the junction varies from germline; a read error may be responsible. The rearrangement uses TRBV2 and TRBJ2-7; the D gene is possibly TRBD1 (6 bases). This CDR3 region has 13 residues. Germline CDR1 and CDR2: SNHLY and FYNNEI. CDR3 nucleotide sequence: TGTGCCAGCAGTTTGAGCTGGACAGAGATCTCCGCCTTC. Protein sequence: CASSLSWTEISAF.

The CDR3 loop reads CASSLGGVDQETQYF. CDR3 DNA sequence: TGTGCCAGCAGCTTAGGGGGAGTCGACCAAGAGACCCAGTACTTC. The gene calls are TRBV7-8 and TRBJ2-5; D possibly corresponds to TRBD2 (5 bases). V was shortened by 1 base and J by 0 bases, with 9 bases between the two germline ends. The length of the CDR3 is 15 residues. Germline CDR1 SGHVS, CDR2 FQNEAQ.

This rearrangement joins TRBV7-9 to TRBJ2-1, with 13 positions matching TRBD2. Trimming removed 6 bases from V and 8 bases from J; junction bases left unmatched: 4. CDR1 and CDR2 (germline): SEHNR, FQNEAQ (reference sequence). The CDR3 runs to 14 residues. The CDR3 protein is CASRPTSGGYEQFF. Here the CDR3 DNA reads TGTGCCAGCAGACCGACTAGCGGGGGGTATGAGCAGTTCTTC.

The chain links TRBV15 to TRBJ2-5, with 8 bases aligning to TRBD2. This CDR3 is 16 amino acids long. Germline values: CDR1 LNHNV, CDR2 YYDKDF (reference sequence). With 1 base clipped from V and 4 bases from J, the junction kept 8 bases outside the gene matches. For the CDR3, the DNA is TGTGCCACCAGCAGAGGATCCCTCGGGGGGGGAGAGACCCAGTACTTC. Protein sequence: CATSRGSLGGGETQYF.

This clone was counted only a few times. The V gene is TRBV5-4, the J gene TRBJ2-2; D uncertain. Germline V gene sequence: CDR1 SGHNT, CDR2 YYREEE (reference sequence). Trimming left V 0 bases short and J 5 bases short, with 5 bases between. There are 13 residues in the CDR3. The CDR3 DNA reads as TGTGCCAGCAGCTTGGACATTACCGGGGAGCTGTTTTTT. Protein sequence: CASSLDITGELFF.

This clone has a single count. This rearrangement joins TRBV3-1 (or the pseudogene TRBV3-2) to TRBJ2-7, with 8 bases matching TRBD1. Per the germline V gene, CDR1 is LGHDT and CDR2 is YNNKEL (reference sequence). CDR3 length equals 14 residues. J gave up 3 bases and V 4 bases, and 5 bases lay outside the gene matches. CDR3 protein: CASSLRDRSYEQYF. Here the CDR3 DNA reads TGTGCCAGCAGCCTCCGGGACAGGAGCTACGAGCAGTACTTC.

The V call is TRBV27, the J call TRBJ2-1; 16 bases align to TRBD2. With 6 bases clipped from V and 0 bases from J, the junction kept 20 bases outside the gene matches. Germline V gene lookup returns CDR1 MNHEY and CDR2 SMNVEV (reference sequence). The length of the CDR3 is 23 residues. DNA for the CDR3: TGTGCCAGCAGACCTCGACAGGGGGGGACTAGCGGGAGGGCCCAGAGCTCCTACAATGAGCAGTTCTTC. Its protein is CASRPRQGGTSGRAQSSYNEQFF.

This clone occurred once. The CDR3 DNA sequence: TGTGCCAGCAGCGTGAAGCGGGGGCGGGAGGGCCACGAGCAGTACTTC. Protein product: CASSVKRGREGHEQYF. This sequence joins TRBV9 and TRBJ2-7; the match to TRBD2 covers 9 bases. From germline, CDR1 is SGDLS and CDR2 YYNGEE. The CDR3 is made up of 16 amino acids. The V gene end was trimmed by 2 bases and the J gene end by 5 bases; junction bases not matched to a gene: 11.

This chain uses TRBV9 with TRBJ2-3; TRBD2 agrees at 13 bases. Unmatched junction bases numbered 8, after V lost 0 bases and J lost 4 bases. Germline loops: CDR1 SGDLS, CDR2 YYNGEE. CDR3 length: 18 amino acids. Written as DNA, the CDR3 is TGTGCCAGCAGCGTAGACGAACTAGCGGGGGGGCCTTCAGATACGCAGTATTTT. Translated: CASSVDELAGGPSDTQYF.

This clone has just a few counts. The chain employs TRBV19 and TRBJ2-1, with a weak D call TRBD1 (6 bases). This CDR3 comprises 17 residues. Trimming stripped 2 bases from V and 4 bases from J, with 18 bases between. Germline CDR1 and CDR2: LNHDA and SQIVND (reference sequence). This CDR3 reads CASSIRLGEGGYNEQFF. DNA of the CDR3: TGTGCCAGTAGTATACGGCTCGGGGAAGGGGGATACAATGAGCAGTTCTTC. Combining the CDR3 with reference TRBV19 and TRBJ2-1 gives the whole variable domain DGGITQSPKYLFRKEGQNVTLSCEQNLNHDAMYWYRQDPGQGLRLIYYSQIVNDFQKGDIAEGYSVSREKKESFPLTVTSAQKNPTAFYLCASSIRLGEGGYNEQFFGPGTRLTVL.

The chain employs TRBV7-6 and TRBJ1-4; the match to TRBD1 covers 7 bases. CDR3 length equals 16 residues. Germline lookup yields CDR1 SGHVS and CDR2 FNYEAQ. V shed 3 bases, J shed 3 bases, and the junction held 7 bases outside the gene matches. The CDR3 DNA reads as TGTGCCAGCAGCTTGGGTGACGGGACAGCTAATGAAAAACTGTTTTTT. Translated, it gives CASSLGDGTANEKLFF.

This rearrangement joins TRBV5-1 to TRBJ1-4, with 7 bases lining up with TRBD1. V shed 6 bases, J shed 7 bases, and the junction held 0 bases outside the gene matches. Per germline, CDR1 SGHRS and CDR2 YFSETQ. The CDR3 totals 11 residues. The CDR3 spells CASKGAEKLFF. The CDR3, as DNA: TGCGCCAGCAAGGGGGCTGAAAAACTGTTTTTT. Together with reference TRBV5-1 and TRBJ1-4, the CDR3 gives the full variable domain: KAGVTQTPRYLIKTRGQQVTLSCSPISGHRSVSWYQQTPGQGLQFLFEYFSETQRNKGNFPGRFSGRQFSNSRSEMNVSTLELGDSALYLCASKGAEKLFFGSGTQLSVL.

J is TRBJ1-1 and V is TRBV2, with D possibly being TRBD1 (6 bases). Trimming took off 5 bases at V and 6 bases at J, with 16 bases between the two ends. CDR3 size: 14 residues. CDR1 and CDR2 (germline): SNHLY, FYNNEI. The CDR3 DNA reads as TGTGCCAGCAGTACCCGGGGAGGGGGGTCTGAAGCTTTCTTT. Its translation is CASSTRGGGSEAFF.

The rearrangement uses TRBV2 and TRBJ2-2; D might be TRBD2 (6 bases). The CDR3 consists of 13 residues. Germline values: CDR1 SNHLY, CDR2 FYNNEI. Between the trimmed V and J ends, which lost 7 bases and 4 bases, there was a span of 10 bases. The CDR3 DNA follows: TGTGCCAGCACCCGGGGGATCACCGGGGAGCTGTTTTTT. Translation: CASTRGITGELFF.

The chain links TRBV4-1 to TRBJ2-7; 7 nucleotides line up with TRBD2. Trimming at V came to 3 bases and at J to 3 bases, leaving 8 bases not matched to a gene. The CDR3 runs 15 residues. Germline CDR1 MGHRA, CDR2 YSYEKL. This chain's CDR3 is CASSHNRGRGYEQYF. Here the CDR3 DNA reads TGCGCCAGCAGCCACAATAGAGGGAGGGGCTACGAGCAGTACTTC.